This TCR beta chain is from a study of T cell changes during pregnancy in multiple sclerosis. Germline CDR1 SEHNR, CDR2 FQNEAQ (reference sequence). The CDR3 spans 13 residues. V was pared by 8 bases and J by 4 bases, with 9 bases between. The table came from immunoSEQ multiplex PCR; TCRdb's copy has only in-frame clones and leaves some out. The data show about 67,000 clones, 92% seen once. This receptor was obtained from a female donor in good health, enrolled as a control in a pregnancy study. Here the sequenced sample was peripheral blood, taken in the first trimester of pregnancy. The chain uses TRBV7-9 and TRBJ2-6; no definite D call. In DNA, the CDR3 is TGTGCCAGCGGCCCGTCAGGGGCCAACGTCCTGACTTTC. Its translation: CASGPSGANVLTF.